Listed below are T cell receptor beta chains from one sample, sequenced in a study of blood T cells in healthy people across ages. TCRdb recomputed calls from the 5' RACE reads with MiXCR, one row per CDR3 protein. The table lists 600,000 to 850,000 distinct CDR3 sequences, just under 25% of them singletons. Another study also made use of these data, one on T cells of mothers and their children.

Sequencing used blood. Receptors were obtained from a boy between 5 and 17 years old in good health. Each CDR3 is given with its conserved first and last residue. A D gene is named only where the DNA matches it firmly.

>NA|13|TRBJ2-5|TRBV27
CASSLYYQETQYF
>NA|12|TRBJ2-4|TRBV28
CASEGAKNIQYF
>NA|14|TRBJ1-2|TRBV12-3/TRBV12-4
CASSTDRSNYGYTF
>NA|15|TRBJ2-2|TRBV6-2/TRBV6-3
CASSYLSGDTGELFF
>NA|14|TRBJ2-5|TRBV5-1
CASSWSGFQETQYF
>NA|15|TRBJ2-7|TRBV6-5
CASSYSRDPSYEQYF
>TRBD2|14|TRBJ2-2|TRBV2
CASIVREGFGELFF
>NA|11|TRBJ1-1|TRBV6-5
CASSSGTEAFF
>NA|13|TRBJ2-7|TRBV29-1
CSVEGGTSYEQYF
>NA|14|TRBJ1-5|TRBV28
CASSLGGGVQPQHF
>NA|16|TRBJ1-3|TRBV12-3/TRBV12-4
CASSPPGALSGNTIYF
>NA|13|TRBJ1-4|TRBV7-2
CASSLGLWEKLFF
>NA|14|TRBJ2-2|TRBV20-1
CSARALTNTGELFF
>NA|15|TRBJ2-1|TRBV19
CATCLDGSSYNEQFF
>NA|13|TRBJ1-4|TRBV29-1
CSFGSSDHEKLFF
>NA|16|TRBJ2-1|TRBV2
CASSEIGGVAYNEQFF
>TRBD1|14|TRBJ2-7|TRBV6-6
CASSYLDRVDQRYF
>NA|16|TRBJ2-7|TRBV25-1
CASSEYPGRSDREQYF
>NA|14|TRBJ2-5|TRBV6-5
CASSPVPDQETQYF
>NA|15|TRBJ1-2|TRBV4-3
CASSQDRSRQNGYTF
>TRBD1|14|TRBJ1-5|TRBV19
CASSPRDRVPQLNF
>TRBD1|14|TRBJ1-1|TRBV6-2/TRBV6-3
CASSYTTGGTEAFF
>TRBD1|13|TRBJ2-7|TRBV12-3/TRBV12-4
CASSLGTGHEQYF
>NA|15|TRBJ2-3|TRBV12-3/TRBV12-4
CASSKQVAATDTQYF
>TRBD2|16|TRBJ2-1|TRBV7-8
CASSLELAGDYNEQFF
>TRBD2|16|TRBJ2-3|TRBV9
CASSVPGGGVTDTQYF
>NA|14|TRBJ2-7|TRBV27
CASSFGQANYEQYF
>NA|16|TRBJ2-7|TRBV9
CASSPKGTPSSYEQYF
>NA|16|TRBJ1-2|TRBV28
CASSIGGGGYNYGYTF
>TRBD2|15|TRBJ2-1|TRBV12-3/TRBV12-4
CASTLGLAEYNEQFF
>TRBD2|15|TRBJ2-7|TRBV9
CASSVELAGVSEQYF
>NA|16|TRBJ2-7|TRBV4-1
CASSQDPVNEGYEQYF
>NA|13|TRBJ2-7|TRBV20-1
CSVFKGGLYEQYF
>TRBD2|15|TRBJ2-3|TRBV20-1
CSASISGGPTDTQYF
>NA|15|TRBJ2-7|TRBV28
CASSPPQTEGYEQYF
>TRBD2|16|TRBJ2-3|TRBV10-3
CAISEEAGGTTDTQYF
>NA|13|TRBJ1-2|TRBV12-3/TRBV12-4
CASSLGGVGGYTF
>NA|14|TRBJ1-2|TRBV7-2
CASSFDGADYGYTF
>NA|17|TRBJ1-5|TRBV12-3/TRBV12-4
CASSPPRVGRRNQPQHF
>TRBD1|13|TRBJ2-4|TRBV12-3/TRBV12-4
CASSFQGGRALIF
>NA|14|TRBJ2-3|TRBV7-3
CASSLRAGIDTQYF
>NA|15|TRBJ2-3|TRBV11-3
CASSLGQAYTDTQYF
>NA|14|TRBJ2-2|TRBV29-1
CSVDGLSSTGELFF
>NA|14|TRBJ2-5|TRBV29-1
CSVVCAGTGETQYF
>TRBD2|14|TRBJ2-1|TRBV11-2
CASSLAGDLYEQFF
>TRBD1|10|TRBJ1-5|TRBV5-1
CARSGDRRGF
>TRBD1|15|TRBJ2-7|TRBV7-2
CASSSETGDSYEQYF